A selection of T cell receptor beta chains follows, all from one sample in a study of cytomegalovirus exposure and HLA in healthy donors. Produced via immunoSEQ multiplex PCR; TCRdb's table is partial and in-frame only. This sample carries fewer than 200,000 clones, 82% of them seen once, and the ten largest clones take around a tenth. The sample consisted of PBMCs. These receptors came from a middle-aged man in good health and CMV-seropositive. The CDR3 runs from the conserved cysteine through the conserved F or W. Fields, in order: J gene, V gene, D gene, clone size, CDR3 length, CDR3 DNA, CDR3 protein. The D gene is left open where the match is weak. Size is stated for part of the rows, as once, few or many counts, or as a class when the clone is expanded.

TRBJ1-2,TRBV7-6,TRBD1,NA,14,TGTGCCAGCAGCCGGACCCCAGGGGGGATGGGCTACACCTTC,CASSRTPGGMGYTF
TRBJ2-7,TRBV7-9,TRBD1,NA,16,TGTGCCAGCAGCTTGGGGACAGGGGTGGTGGGATACGAGCAGTACTTC,CASSLGTGVVGYEQYF
TRBJ2-5,TRBV7-3,TRBD2,NA,13,TGTGCCAGCAGCGAACTAGCGGAGGCGACCCAGTACTTC,CASSELAEATQYF
TRBJ2-5,TRBV7-3,TRBD1,NA,14,TGTGCCACGGCGATAATGGGACAGCAAGAGACCCAGTACTTC,CATAIMGQQETQYF
TRBJ1-1,TRBV6-5,NA,NA,10,TGTGCCATCGGGTCCGGCCTAGCTTTCTTT,CAIGSGLAFF
TRBJ2-7,TRBV11-2,TRBD1,NA,15,TGTGCCAGCAGCCAACCCGGACAGGGGACCCTTAAGCAGTACTTC,CASSQPGQGTLKQYF
TRBJ1-1,TRBV7-9,TRBD1,once,13,TGTGCCAGCAGCTCCGGGACAGGGGGCAAAGCTTTCTTT,CASSSGTGGKAFF
TRBJ1-2,TRBV4-3,TRBD1,few,14,TGCGCCAGCAGCCGGGGACAGGACTCCGATGGCTACACCTTC,CASSRGQDSDGYTF
TRBJ2-5,TRBV6-5,TRBD1,NA,15,TGTGCCAGCAGTTCAAGAAAACACAGGGGGGAGACCCAGTACTTC,CASSSRKHRGETQYF
TRBJ2-7,TRBV7-2,TRBD2,NA,15,TGTGCCAGCAGCGAACGGACTAGCGGGAACTACGAGCAGTACTTC,CASSERTSGNYEQYF